This entry lists 2 T cell receptor beta chains sequenced from one sample in a study of T cell repertoires in cytomegalovirus infection. TCRdb used MiXCR to reprocess the reads, holding one entry per CDR3 protein. The sample includes roughly 320,000 distinct CDR3 sequences, over 7.5% of them seen just once. What was sequenced was PBMCs. The source of these receptors is a human donor in good health (CMV status not recorded). Some clones in this sample may be carry-over from other donors' samples.

This clonotype has a count of ten or more. The CDR3 DNA is TGTGCCAGCAGCTTAGACGGCGGGAGCTATACGCAGTATTTT. Translated, it gives CASSLDGGSYTQYF. This chain links TRBV7-2 with TRBJ2-3; 7 nucleotides match TRBD2. Trimming took 1 base from V and 7 from J; bases not matched to a gene: 5. This CDR3 contains 14 residues. Germline assignment: CDR1 SGHTA and CDR2 FQGNSA.

This clonotype was seen a few times. The CDR3 DNA reads TGTGCCAGCTCACCACCCACGCGGTTCACAGATACGCAGTATTTT. The encoded protein is CASSPPTRFTDTQYF. The chain uses TRBV18 and TRBJ2-3, with unresolved D. The V end was cut by 0 bases, the J end by 2 bases, with 9 bases between. Germline V CDR1 and CDR2: KGHSH, LQKENI. The CDR3 has 15 amino acids.